This section outlines one TCR beta chain sequence together with its context. CDR1 and CDR2 (germline): LNHDA, SQIVND (reference sequence). The CDR3 is 14 amino acids. Trimming took 1 base from V and 5 from J, leaving 8 bases between them. The data were produced by immunoSEQ multiplex PCR, yet TCRdb's version contains in-frame clones alone and is incomplete. Of hundreds of thousands of clones listed, approximately 79% are singletons. This entry belongs to a study of shared clonotypes between healthy human individuals. Study summary: The donor pool was made up of a couple of women and a few men aged 18 to 49.

The TCR comes from a woman in her 30s in good health. The sequenced material came from memory CD4+ T cells sorted from blood. Subset here: CD45RA-negative fraction. V usage is TRBV19 and J usage is TRBJ2-2; D uncertain. CDR3 region: CASSIVARTGELFF. CDR3 DNA sequence: TGTGCCAGTAGTATAGTGGCTAGAACCGGGGAGCTGTTTTTT.